The 10 T cell receptor beta chains in this list originate from one sample, sequenced in a study of CD8 T cells in ankylosing spondylitis (dated by TCRdb to the late 2010s). The library relied on 5' RACE. Instrument used: Illumina HiSeq 2500. TCRdb handled the public reads itself, with Q25 trimming in fastp and clone calling in MiXCR, and kept productive beta chains. Each entry merges the rows of one CDR3 protein and shows their most common DNA and genes. The table for this sample lists some 200,000 distinct CDR3 sequences; 20% to 30% of them were counted only once. The ten largest clones represent roughly 6.7% of the sample. The sequenced material came from blood, either unsorted or a sorted T cell fraction (not recorded which). These receptors originate from a male donor with ankylosing spondylitis or in good health (not recorded which).

This clonotype was observed many times. This chain joins TRBV11-1 and TRBJ2-7; tentative D call: TRBD1 (5 bases). CDR3 length equals 15 residues. Germline values: CDR1 SGHAT, CDR2 FQDESV (reference sequence). V was shortened by 2 bases and J by 0 bases, with 11 bases between the two germline ends. CDR3 amino acids: CASSLTAGPSYEQYF. CDR3 bases: TGTGCCAGCAGCTTAACGGCAGGGCCCTCCTACGAGCAGTACTTC.

This clonotype was seen repeatedly, ten times or more. The CDR3 protein is CSARDTGTSAYNEQFF. CDR3 DNA sequence: TGCAGTGCTAGAGATACCGGGACTAGCGCCTACAATGAGCAGTTCTTC. The V call is TRBV20-1, the J call TRBJ2-1; 10 bases align to TRBD2. The CDR3 is 16 amino acids. The J segment lost 2 bases and the V segment lost 0 bases, leaving 4 bases of the junction unmatched. Germline CDR1 DFQATT, CDR2 SNEGSKA (reference sequence).

The chain joins TRBV7-2 to TRBJ2-2; D may be TRBD1 (6 bases). This CDR3 is 17 amino acids long. The V and J ends lost 1 base and 2 bases respectively, with 14 bases between them. Germline-derived CDR1 and CDR2 are SGHTA and FQGNSA. CDR3 in amino acids: CASSLGYWTENTGELFF. Here the CDR3 DNA reads TGTGCCAGCAGCTTAGGGTACTGGACAGAAAACACCGGGGAGCTGTTTTTT.

This chain uses TRBV27 with TRBJ2-1, with 8 bases aligning to TRBD1. With V trimmed by 6 bases and J by 9 bases, 19 bases remained unmatched. CDR1 and CDR2 from the germline V gene are MNHEY and SMNVEV (reference sequence). CDR3 length: 17 residues. The CDR3 region has the DNA TGTGCCAGCAGCCCCGCTTTTAGACAGGGGCCCTCTGTTGAGCAGTTCTTC. Translating gives CASSPAFRQGPSVEQFF.

This clonotype was counted between two and nine times. This chain joins TRBV5-1 and TRBJ2-1; 10 bases line up with TRBD2. V trimming: 0 bases; J trimming: 6 bases; junction bases outside the gene matches: 3. The CDR3 contains 15 residues. CDR1 is SGHRS and CDR2 is YFSETQ in the germline V gene. Written as DNA, the CDR3 is TGCGCCAGCAGCTTGGAACGGACTAGCGGCAATGAGCAGTTCTTC. Translation gives CASSLERTSGNEQFF.

The chain combines TRBV29-1 with TRBJ1-1; weak D call: TRBD1 (5 bases). With 4 bases removed from V and 0 bases from J, the gap between germline ends came to 15 bases. The V gene's germline CDR1 is SQVTM and CDR2 ANQGSEA. The CDR3 extends over 15 amino acids. The DNA for the CDR3 is TGCAGCGTTGGTGTCGGCAGGGTCATGAACACTGAAGCTTTCTTT. It is translated as CSVGVGRVMNTEAFF.

The chain couples TRBV29-1 to TRBJ2-3; tentatively, D is TRBD2 (5 bases). CDR1 and CDR2 from the germline V gene are SQVTM and ANQGSEA. The germline V and J ends were trimmed by 7 bases and 2 bases, with 13 bases remaining between them. The length of the CDR3 is 13 residues. Here the CDR3 DNA reads TGCAGCGCAATTACGGACTTCACAGATACGCAGTATTTT. Protein sequence: CSAITDFTDTQYF.

The rearrangement links TRBV29-1 to TRBJ2-3; TRBD1 aligns across 8 bases. Germline assignment: CDR1 SQVTM and CDR2 ANQGSEA. V shed 6 bases and J 4 bases; nucleotides not matched to a gene: 12. The CDR3 spans 15 residues. The CDR3 coding sequence is TGCAGCGTCCTGAGACAGGGGCTACTCTCAGATACGCAGTATTTT. This gives the protein CSVLRQGLLSDTQYF.

This clonotype has just a few counts. The chain couples TRBV12-3 or TRBV12-4 to TRBJ2-1; 7 bases are shared with TRBD1. Trimming cost V 3 bases and J 0 bases; bases outside gene matches: 5. This CDR3 is 16 amino acids long. The CDR3 DNA reads TGTGCCAGCAGTTTTTTGACAGGGAGCTCCTACAATGAGCAGTTCTTC. As protein: CASSFLTGSSYNEQFF.

A few counts support this clonotype. The V call is TRBV10-3, the J call TRBJ2-2; D unresolved. The V end lost 4 bases, the J end lost 0 bases, and 9 bases lay between the germline ends. This CDR3 has 15 amino acids. Germline values: CDR1 ENHRY, CDR2 SYGVKD. The CDR3 nucleotides read TGTGCCATCAGTGCAGCAGAATCGAACACCGGGGAGCTGTTTTTT. Its translation: CAISAAESNTGELFF.